These 8 T cell receptor beta chains came from one sample sequenced in a study of CXCR3-negative and CXCR3-positive naive CD8 T cells. Study observations and caveats: CXCR3-positive naive cells had more hydrophobic TRB CDR3s than CXCR3-negative naive cells.

Their recognized antigens are unknown. UMI-labeled 5' RACE TRB cDNA libraries were prepared from the cells. TCRdb re-called the 5' RACE reads; one entry per CDR3 protein, DNA not given. Its clone listing holds roughly 93,000 distinct CDR3 sequences. Sample: naive CXCR3+ CD8+ T cells from blood. The subset was: CD45RO-CCR7+CD27+CD95- naive CD8+ T cells expressing CXCR3 (TNR3+). Receptors originate from a human donor in good health. Some clones in this sample may be carry-over from other donors' samples.

This chain uses TRBV5-5 with TRBJ2-5; the TCRdb D gene call, TRBD2, has no DNA to confirm it. The length of the CDR3 is 15 residues. The germline gives CDR1 SGHKS, CDR2 YYEKEE (reference sequence). The CDR3: CASSIGTSSQETQYF.

CDR3 region: CASTPQGGPPEAFF. The chain has TRBV7-9 and TRBJ1-1; TCRdb proposes TRBD1, but this gene call is untestable without DNA. Germline CDR1 and CDR2: SEHNR and FQNEAQ (reference sequence). The CDR3 consists of 14 residues.

V is TRBV20-1 and J is TRBJ2-7. The germline CDR1 and CDR2 sequences are DFQATT and SNEGSKA (reference sequence). The CDR3 runs to 14 residues. CDR3 residues: CSARVRTRPYEQYF.

The chain has TRBV7-9 and TRBJ1-2; no DNA is available, so the TRBD1 call from TCRdb remains unchecked. CDR1 and CDR2 from the germline V gene are SEHNR and FQNEAQ (reference sequence). This CDR3 is 12 amino acids long. CDR3: CASSYDSYGYTF.

V is TRBV6-2 or TRBV6-3 and J is TRBJ2-1; without DNA, the TCRdb call of TRBD1 cannot be checked. The CDR3 covers 19 residues. Germline V gene sequence: CDR1 MNHEY, CDR2 SVGEGT. The CDR3 here is CASSYNLLAGSQGVNEQFF.

The chain's CDR3 is CACSQDPTGARNTEAFF. This chain uses TRBV4-2 with TRBJ1-1; absent DNA, TCRdb's TRBD1 call cannot be checked. Looked up from germline, CDR1 is LGHNA and CDR2 is YNFKEQ. This CDR3 is built from 17 residues.

The V call is TRBV5-6, the J call TRBJ2-7. Germline CDR1 is SGHDT and CDR2 is YYEEEE. CDR3 length: 15 amino acids. CDR3 region: CASSLYRAVAYEQYF.

V is TRBV5-6 and J is TRBJ2-1. Germline V gives CDR1 SGHDT, CDR2 YYEEEE. The CDR3 has 12 amino acids. The CDR3 sequence is CASSLAVHEQFF. Drawing the rest from reference TRBV5-6 and TRBJ2-1, the complete variable domain is DAGVTQSPTHLIKTRGQQVTLRCSPKSGHDTVSWYQQALGQGPQFIFQYYEEEERQRGNFPDRFSGHQFPNYSSELNVNALLLGDSALYLCASSLAVHEQFFGPGTRLTVL.